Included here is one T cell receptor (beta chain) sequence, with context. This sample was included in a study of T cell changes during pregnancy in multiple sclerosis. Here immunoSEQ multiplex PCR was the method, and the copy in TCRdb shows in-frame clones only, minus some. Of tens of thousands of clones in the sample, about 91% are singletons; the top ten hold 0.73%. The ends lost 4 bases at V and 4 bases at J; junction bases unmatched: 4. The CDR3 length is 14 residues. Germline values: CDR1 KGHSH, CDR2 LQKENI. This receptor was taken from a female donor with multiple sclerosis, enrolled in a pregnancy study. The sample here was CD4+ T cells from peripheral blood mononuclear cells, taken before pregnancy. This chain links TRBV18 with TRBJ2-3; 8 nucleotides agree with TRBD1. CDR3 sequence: CASSLPGGADTQYF. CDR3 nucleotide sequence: TGTGCCAGCTCACTCCCAGGGGGCGCAGATACGCAGTATTTT.